The sequence of this T cell receptor (beta chain) was determined in a study of blood T cell repertoires in COVID-19. Study context: T cells, B-cell-depleted T cells, or PBMCs supplied cDNA or gDNA.

The repertoire was sequenced with immunoSEQ multiplex PCR; TCRdb's copy has only in-frame clones and lacks some. The table includes around 100,000 clones, approximately 90% detected once. Per germline, CDR1 SGHNT and CDR2 YYREEE (reference sequence). V lost 5 bases and J 13 bases, leaving 15 bases between the germline ends. This CDR3 has 11 residues. The sequenced material came from peripheral blood. The chain combines TRBV5-4 with TRBJ1-2, with a possible D match to TRBD1 (6 bases). The sequence derives from a woman between 45 and 60 years old with acute or convalescent COVID-19. CDR3 residues: CASRNDRSSTF. For the CDR3, the DNA is TGTGCCAGCAGGAACGACAGGAGCTCCACCTTC.